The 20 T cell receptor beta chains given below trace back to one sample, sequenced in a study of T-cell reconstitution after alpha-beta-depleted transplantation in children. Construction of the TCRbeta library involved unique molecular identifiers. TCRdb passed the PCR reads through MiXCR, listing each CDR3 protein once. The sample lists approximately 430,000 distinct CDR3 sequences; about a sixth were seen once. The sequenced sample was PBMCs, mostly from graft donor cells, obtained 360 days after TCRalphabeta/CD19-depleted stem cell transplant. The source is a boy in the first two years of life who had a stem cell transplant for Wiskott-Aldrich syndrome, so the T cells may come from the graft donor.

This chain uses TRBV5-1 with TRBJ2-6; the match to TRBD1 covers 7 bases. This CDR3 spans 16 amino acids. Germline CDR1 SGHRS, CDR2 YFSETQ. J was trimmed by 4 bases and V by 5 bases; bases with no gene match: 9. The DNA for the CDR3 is TGCGCCAGCAGTGGGAAGGGGGCGGCCGGGGCCAACGTCCTGACTTTC. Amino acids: CASSGKGAAGANVLTF.

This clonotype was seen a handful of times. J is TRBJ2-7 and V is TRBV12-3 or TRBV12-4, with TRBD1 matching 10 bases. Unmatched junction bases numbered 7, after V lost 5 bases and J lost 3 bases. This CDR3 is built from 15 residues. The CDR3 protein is CASSTRQGANYEQYF. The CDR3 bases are TGTGCCAGCAGTACCCGACAGGGGGCGAACTACGAGCAGTACTTC.

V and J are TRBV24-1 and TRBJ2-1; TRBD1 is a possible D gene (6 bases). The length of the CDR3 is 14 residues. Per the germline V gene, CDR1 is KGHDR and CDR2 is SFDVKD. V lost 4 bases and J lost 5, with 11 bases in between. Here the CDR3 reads CATSDITGNNEQFF. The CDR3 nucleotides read TGTGCCACCAGTGACATCACAGGGAACAATGAGCAGTTCTTC.

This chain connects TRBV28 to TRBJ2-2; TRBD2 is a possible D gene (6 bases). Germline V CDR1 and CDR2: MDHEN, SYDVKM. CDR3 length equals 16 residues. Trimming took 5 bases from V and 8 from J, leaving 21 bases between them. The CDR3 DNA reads TGTGCCAGCAGTCTCCGGGACTCGCGGGGACCGGGGGAGCTGTTTTTT. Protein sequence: CASSLRDSRGPGELFF.

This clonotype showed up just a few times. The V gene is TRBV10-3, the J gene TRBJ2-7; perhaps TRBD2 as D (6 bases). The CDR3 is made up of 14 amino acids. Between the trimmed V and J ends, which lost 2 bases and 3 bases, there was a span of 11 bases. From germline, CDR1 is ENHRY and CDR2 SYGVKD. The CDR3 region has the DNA TGTGCCATCAGTGAGGGGGGGATACGCTACGAGCAGTACTTC. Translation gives CAISEGGIRYEQYF.

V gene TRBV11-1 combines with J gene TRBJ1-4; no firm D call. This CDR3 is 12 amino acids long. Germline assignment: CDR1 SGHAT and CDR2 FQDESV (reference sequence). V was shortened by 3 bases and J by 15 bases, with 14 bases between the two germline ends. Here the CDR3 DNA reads TGTGCCAGCAGCTTTAGCAGCGAAAGGGTGTTTTTT. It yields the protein CASSFSSERVFF. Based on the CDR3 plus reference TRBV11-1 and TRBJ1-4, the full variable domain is EAEVAQSPRYKITEKSQAVAFWCDPISGHATLYWYRQILGQGPELLVQFQDESVVDDSQLPKDRFSAERLKGVDSTLKIQPAELGDSAMYLCASSFSSERVFFGSGTQLSVL.

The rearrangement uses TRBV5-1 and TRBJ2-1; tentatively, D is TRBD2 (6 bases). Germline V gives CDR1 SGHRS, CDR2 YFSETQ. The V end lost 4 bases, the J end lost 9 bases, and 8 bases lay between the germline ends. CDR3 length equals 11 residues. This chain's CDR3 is CASSGGTEQFF. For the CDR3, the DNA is TGCGCCAGCAGCGGCGGGACTGAGCAGTTCTTC.

The DNA for the CDR3 is TGCGCCAGCAGTTCTGGACAGGCGGCGCCACGGGCCCAGTACTTC. Encoded protein: CASSSGQAAPRAQYF. The J gene is TRBJ2-5, the V gene TRBV5-1, with TRBD1 matching over 7 bases. There are 15 residues in the CDR3. Trimming cost V 5 bases and J 9 bases; bases outside gene matches: 16. From germline, CDR1 is SGHRS and CDR2 YFSETQ.

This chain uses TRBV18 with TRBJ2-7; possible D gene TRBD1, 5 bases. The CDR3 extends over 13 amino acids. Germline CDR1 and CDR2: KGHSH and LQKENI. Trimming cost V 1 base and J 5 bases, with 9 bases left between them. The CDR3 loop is CASSPRGSHEQYF. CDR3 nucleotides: TGTGCCAGCTCACCACGGGGCAGTCACGAGCAGTACTTC.

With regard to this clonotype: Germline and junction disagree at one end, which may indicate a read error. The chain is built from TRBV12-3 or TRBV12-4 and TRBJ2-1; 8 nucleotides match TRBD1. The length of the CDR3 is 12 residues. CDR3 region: CASSPQQGARIF. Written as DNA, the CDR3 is TGTGCCAGCAGTCCTCAGCAGGGGGCTCGGATCTTC.

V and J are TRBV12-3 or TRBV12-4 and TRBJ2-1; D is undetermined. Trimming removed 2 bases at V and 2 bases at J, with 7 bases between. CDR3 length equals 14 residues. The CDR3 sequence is CASSLNFAYNEQFF. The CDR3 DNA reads TGTGCCAGCAGTTTAAATTTCGCCTACAATGAGCAGTTCTTC.

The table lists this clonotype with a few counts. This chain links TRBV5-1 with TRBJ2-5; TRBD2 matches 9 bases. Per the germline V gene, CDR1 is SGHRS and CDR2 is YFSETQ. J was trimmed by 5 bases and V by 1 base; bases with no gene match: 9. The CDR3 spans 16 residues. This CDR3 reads CASSLTASGVGETQYF. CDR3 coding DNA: TGCGCCAGCAGCTTGACGGCTAGCGGGGTAGGGGAGACCCAGTACTTC. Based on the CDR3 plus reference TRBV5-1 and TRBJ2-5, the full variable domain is KAGVTQTPRYLIKTRGQQVTLSCSPISGHRSVSWYQQTPGQGLQFLFEYFSETQRNKGNFPGRFSGRQFSNSRSEMNVSTLELGDSALYLCASSLTASGVGETQYFGPGTRLLVL.

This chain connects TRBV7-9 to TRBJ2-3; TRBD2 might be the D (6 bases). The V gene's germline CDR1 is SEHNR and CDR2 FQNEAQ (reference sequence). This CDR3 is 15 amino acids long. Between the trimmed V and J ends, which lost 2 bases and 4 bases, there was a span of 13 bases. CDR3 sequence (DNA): TGTGCCAGCAGCTTAACCCGACTAGGCCCAGATACGCAGTATTTT. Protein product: CASSLTRLGPDTQYF.

In nucleotides, the CDR3 is TGTGCCAGCACCTGGACAGGGGAAGCCTATAATTCACCCCTCCACTTT. Translating it yields CASTWTGEAYNSPLHF. This chain uses TRBV12-3 or TRBV12-4 with TRBJ1-6, with 9 bases matching TRBD1. This CDR3 has 16 amino acids. V gave up 7 bases and J gave up 2 bases; unmatched junction bases: 6.

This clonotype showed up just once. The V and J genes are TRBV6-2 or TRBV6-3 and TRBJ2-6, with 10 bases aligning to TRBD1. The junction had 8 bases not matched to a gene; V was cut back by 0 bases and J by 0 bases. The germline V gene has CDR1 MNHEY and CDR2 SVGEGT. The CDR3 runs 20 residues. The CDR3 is CASSYSPGQGVCSGANVLTF. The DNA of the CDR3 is TGTGCCAGCAGTTACTCGCCCGGACAGGGGGTCTGCTCTGGGGCCAACGTCCTGACTTTC.

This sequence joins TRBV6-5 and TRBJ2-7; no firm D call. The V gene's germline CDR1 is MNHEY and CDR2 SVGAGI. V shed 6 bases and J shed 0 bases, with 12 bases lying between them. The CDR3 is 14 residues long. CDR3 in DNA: TGTGCCAGCAGCTACCAGGTGACCTCCTACGAGCAGTACTTC. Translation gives CASSYQVTSYEQYF.

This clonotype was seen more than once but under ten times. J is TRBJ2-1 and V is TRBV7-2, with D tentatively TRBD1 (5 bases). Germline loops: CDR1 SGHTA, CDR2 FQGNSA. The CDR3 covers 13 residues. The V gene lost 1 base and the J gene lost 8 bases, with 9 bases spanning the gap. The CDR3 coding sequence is TGTGCCAGCAGCTTAGTCAGGGCGTATGAGCAGTTCTTC. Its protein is CASSLVRAYEQFF. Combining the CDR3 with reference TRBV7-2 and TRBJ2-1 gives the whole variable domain GAGVSQSPSNKVTEKGKDVELRCDPISGHTALYWYRQSLGQGLEFLIYFQGNSAPDKSGLPSDRFSAERTGGSVSTLTIQRTQQEDSAVYLCASSLVRAYEQFFGPGTRLTVL.

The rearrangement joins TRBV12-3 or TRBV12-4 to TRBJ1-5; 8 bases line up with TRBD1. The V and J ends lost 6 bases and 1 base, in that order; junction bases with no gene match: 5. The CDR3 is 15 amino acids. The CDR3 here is CASRPGGASNQPQHF. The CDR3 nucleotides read TGTGCCAGCAGACCAGGGGGCGCAAGCAATCAGCCCCAGCATTTT.

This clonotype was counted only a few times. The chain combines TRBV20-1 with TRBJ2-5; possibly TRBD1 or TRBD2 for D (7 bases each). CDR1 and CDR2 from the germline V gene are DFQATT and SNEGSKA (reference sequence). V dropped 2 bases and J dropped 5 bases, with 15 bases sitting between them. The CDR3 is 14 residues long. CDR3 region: CSARWGGRGETQYF. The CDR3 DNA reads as TGCAGTGCTAGATGGGGGGGCAGGGGGGAGACCCAGTACTTC.

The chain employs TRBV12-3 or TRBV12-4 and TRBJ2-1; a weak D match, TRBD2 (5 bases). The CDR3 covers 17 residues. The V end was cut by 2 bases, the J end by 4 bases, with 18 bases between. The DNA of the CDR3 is TGTGCCAGCAGTTTAAGACGCTCCGGGAAGGATTACAATGAGCAGTTCTTC. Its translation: CASSLRRSGKDYNEQFF.